These 15 T cell receptor beta chains share one sample of origin, sequenced in a study of blood T cell repertoires in COVID-19. TCRdb's table, derived via immunoSEQ multiplex PCR, lists solely in-frame clones and lacks some. The sample lists roughly 70,000 clones; 90% were seen once. Sample: peripheral blood. The receptors shown here come from a woman of 80 years or more with active COVID-19.

The CDR3 coding sequence is TGTGCCAGCAGCTCCTTATCGAACAGAGTCACAAACTACGAGCAGTACTTC. Encoded protein: CASSSLSNRVTNYEQYF. The gene calls are TRBV7-3 and TRBJ2-7, with D unclear. Germline V gene data show CDR1 as SGHTA and CDR2 as FQGTGA. V gave up 4 bases and J gave up 3 bases, with 22 bases separating them. CDR3 length: 17 residues.

The chain has TRBV15 and TRBJ1-1; 9 bases are shared with TRBD1. V lost 6 bases, J lost 4 bases, and 9 bases stayed unmatched. This CDR3 has 15 amino acids. From germline, CDR1 is LNHNV and CDR2 YYDKDF (reference sequence). This chain's CDR3 is CATSRTGAAVTEAFF. The DNA of the CDR3 is TGTGCCACCAGTCGGACAGGGGCAGCAGTCACTGAAGCTTTCTTT. The full variable domain, in which reference TRBV15 and TRBJ1-1 provide the parts outside the CDR3, is DAMVIQNPRYQVTQFGKPVTLSCSQTLNHNVMYWYQQKSSQAPKLLFHYYDKDFNNEADTPDNFQSRRPNTSFCFLDIRSPGLGDTAMYLCATSRTGAAVTEAFFGQGTRLTVV.

The rearrangement uses TRBV11-2 and TRBJ2-7; 12 bases agree with TRBD1. Trimming cost V 5 bases and J 2 bases; bases outside gene matches: 1. The CDR3 runs to 14 residues. Germline CDR1 reads SGHAT; CDR2 reads FQNNGV. CDR3 DNA: TGTGCCAGCAGCCGGGACAGGGGGCCCTACGAGCAGTACTTC. It specifies CASSRDRGPYEQYF.

The chain is built from TRBV28 and TRBJ2-7; TRBD2 matches 14 bases. Germline values: CDR1 MDHEN, CDR2 SYDVKM. V shed 10 bases, J shed 2 bases, and the junction held 7 bases outside the gene matches. This CDR3 has 15 amino acids. This chain's CDR3 is CAIGTSGRTPYEQYF. The CDR3 DNA reads TGTGCCATCGGGACTAGCGGGAGAACCCCCTACGAGCAGTACTTC.

V is TRBV29-1 and J is TRBJ2-7; 7 bases map to TRBD1. Looked up from germline, CDR1 is SQVTM and CDR2 is ANQGSEA. The CDR3 runs 15 residues. The V gene end was trimmed by 1 base and the J gene end by 4 bases; junction bases not matched to a gene: 10. In nucleotides, the CDR3 is TGCAGCGTTGAAGTCCCGACAGGGTTCCGTTACGAGCAGTACTTC. It yields the protein CSVEVPTGFRYEQYF.

The genes are TRBV6-6 and TRBJ1-1; 7 bases are a match to TRBD1. The CDR3 has 13 amino acids. V was clipped by 5 bases and J by 4 bases; unmatched bases: 4. CDR1 is MNHNY, CDR2 SVGAGI, per germline (reference sequence). The CDR3 sequence is CASSNRGFTEAFF. The CDR3 nucleotides read TGTGCCAGCAGTAACAGGGGATTCACTGAAGCTTTCTTT.

The chain has TRBV29-1 and TRBJ2-5; no firm D call. From germline, CDR1 is SQVTM and CDR2 ANQGSEA. V was shortened by 6 bases and J by 4 bases, with 12 bases between the two germline ends. CDR3 length: 12 amino acids. The CDR3 DNA follows: TGCAGCGTCGGTCGGGTTGGAGAGACCCAGTACTTC. Protein product: CSVGRVGETQYF.

The V gene is TRBV3-1 (or the pseudogene TRBV3-2), the J gene TRBJ1-6; 10 bases are a match to TRBD1. The CDR3 has 15 amino acids. Trimming cost V 2 bases and J 8 bases; bases outside gene matches: 3. The V gene's germline CDR1 is LGHDT and CDR2 YNNKEL (reference sequence). This chain's CDR3 is CASSQPGQGYSPLHF. Written as DNA, the CDR3 is TGTGCCAGCAGCCAACCGGGACAGGGGTATTCACCCCTCCACTTT.

This chain uses TRBV6-5 with TRBJ2-7, with 9 positions matching TRBD1. The germline V gene has CDR1 MNHEY and CDR2 SVGAGI. Germline trimming cut 7 bases from V and 6 bases from J; bases unmatched to any gene: 10. The CDR3 length is 14 residues. The CDR3 sequence: CASIRTGVTSEQYF. As DNA, the CDR3 is TGTGCCAGCATACGGACAGGGGTAACGAGCGAGCAGTACTTC.

This clone was detected once. The V call is TRBV7-8, the J call TRBJ2-1; D possibly corresponds to TRBD2 (6 bases). The CDR3 spans 15 residues. The V gene's germline CDR1 is SGHVS and CDR2 FQNEAQ. Trimming left V 6 bases short and J 4 bases short, with 16 bases between. CDR3 coding DNA: TGTGCCAGCAGTCCAGGTACTAGCCAATACAATGAGCAGTTCTTC. Translating it yields CASSPGTSQYNEQFF.

The rearrangement joins TRBV21-1 to TRBJ1-2; the table calls TRBD1, which could not be checked here. TRBV21-1 has pseudogene status. The CDR3 has 13 amino acids. The DNA for the CDR3 is TGTGCCAGCAGTATTAACAGGGACTATGGCTACACCTTC. Protein: CASSINRDYGYTF.

The chain employs TRBV11-3 and TRBJ2-5, with no clear D. This CDR3 comprises 15 residues. Germline loops: CDR1 SGHNT, CDR2 YENEEA. V was cut by 1 base and J by 5 bases, with 14 bases left in between. CDR3 sequence reads: CASSLGGRDGETQYF. The CDR3 DNA sequence: TGTGCCAGCAGCTTAGGAGGCCGCGACGGGGAGACCCAGTACTTC. The variable domain in full, completed from reference TRBV11-3 and TRBJ2-5, reads EAGVVQSPRYKIIEKKQPVAFWCNPISGHNTLYWYLQNLGQGPELLIRYENEEAVDDSQLPKDRFSAERLKGVDSTLKIQPAELGDSAVYLCASSLGGRDGETQYFGPGTRLLVL.

This chain joins TRBV18 and TRBJ2-4; TRBD1 matches 7 bases. The CDR3 extends over 15 amino acids. J was trimmed by 1 base and V by 0 bases; bases with no gene match: 0. Germline loops: CDR1 KGHSH, CDR2 LQKENI. CDR3 amino acids: CASSPPDRAKNIQYF. The CDR3 coding sequence is TGTGCCAGCTCACCACCGGACAGGGCCAAAAACATTCAGTACTTC.

This chain joins TRBV15 and TRBJ2-5; D is uncertain. Germline V gene data show CDR1 as LNHNV and CDR2 as YYDKDF (reference sequence). The CDR3 has 13 residues. Trimming stripped 4 bases from V and 1 base from J, with 7 bases between. CDR3 bases: TGTGCCACCAGCAACCTAGTCCAAGAGACCCAGTACTTC. It codes for CATSNLVQETQYF.

The chain is built from TRBV27 and TRBJ2-7; 10 nucleotides align to TRBD2. The germline gives CDR1 MNHEY, CDR2 SMNVEV (reference sequence). The CDR3 is 16 amino acids. V was pared by 4 bases and J by 4 bases, with 10 bases of the junction left unmatched. CDR3 DNA: TGTGCCAGCAGTTCCTACCTAGCGGGAGAGAGGTACGAGCAGTACTTC. Protein product: CASSSYLAGERYEQYF.